This T cell receptor beta chain was captured by sequencing in a study of blood T cell repertoires in COVID-19. At the level of the study: Samples representing acute and convalescent COVID-19 were sourced from the United States, Italy and Spain. In each case, the material was cDNA or gDNA derived from T cells, B-cell-depleted T cells, or PBMCs.

Source study methods: Amplified reference gene primers provided the basis for estimating nucleated cell counts. Profiling relied on immunoSEQ multiplex PCR, and the TCRdb table lists in-frame clones only, not all of them. Clone size and V and J calls were adopted from that table, with D and trimming inferred from the DNA. The table has about 180,000 clones, 80% to 90% seen once. The germline CDR1 and CDR2 sequences are SGHTA and FQGNSA. The CDR3 extends over 14 amino acids. The ends lost 0 bases at V and 2 bases at J; junction bases unmatched: 1. The rearrangement links TRBV7-2 to TRBJ2-7, with TRBD2 identical over 7 bases. Sequencing was performed on peripheral blood. The receptor's source is a man in his 60s with acute or convalescent COVID-19. The CDR3 DNA reads TGTGCCAGCAGCTTAGCGGCGGGAGCCTACGAGCAGTACTTC. This sequence encodes CASSLAAGAYEQYF.